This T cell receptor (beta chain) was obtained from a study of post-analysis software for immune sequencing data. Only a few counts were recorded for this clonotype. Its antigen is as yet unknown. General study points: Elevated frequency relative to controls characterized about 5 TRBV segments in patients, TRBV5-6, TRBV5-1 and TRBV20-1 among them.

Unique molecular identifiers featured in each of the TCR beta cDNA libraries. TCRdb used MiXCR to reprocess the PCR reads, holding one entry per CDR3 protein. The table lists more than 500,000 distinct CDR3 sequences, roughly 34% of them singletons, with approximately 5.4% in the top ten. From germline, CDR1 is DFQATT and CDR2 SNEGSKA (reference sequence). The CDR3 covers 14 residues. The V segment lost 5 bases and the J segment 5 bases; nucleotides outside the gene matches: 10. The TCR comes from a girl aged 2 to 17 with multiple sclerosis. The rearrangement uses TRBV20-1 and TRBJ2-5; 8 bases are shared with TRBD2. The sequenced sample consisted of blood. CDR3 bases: TGCAGTGCTTTTGGAGCGGGGGCTGGGGAGACCCAGTACTTC. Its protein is CSAFGAGAGETQYF.